Shown below are 2 T cell receptor beta chains from a single sample sequenced in a study of a mutant IDH1 vaccine in newly diagnosed glioma. Their specific antigens are unknown. The repertoire was sequenced with immunoSEQ multiplex PCR; TCRdb's copy has only in-frame clones and lacks some. This table holds more than 35,000 clones, 81% found once. Time point defined: week 35, safety follow-up. Alongside topical imiquimod, each dose of vaccine comprised 300 ug of mutant IDH1 20-mer peptide. The specimen was PBMCs, collected from a glioma patient whose treatment included an IDH1 peptide vaccine. Receptor source: a woman in her forties with glioma. Some clones in this sample may be carry-over from other donors' samples.

V gene TRBV9 combines with J gene TRBJ1-2, with D tentatively TRBD1 (5 bases). This CDR3 is built from 17 residues. Germline V lookup: CDR1 SGDLS, CDR2 YYNGEE. Deletions cut 3 bases from V and 6 bases from J, with 24 bases between. CDR3 in DNA: TGTGCCAGCAGCGCCCCCGTACGGGGGGGTACGTCCGATGGCTACACCTTC. Its protein is CASSAPVRGGTSDGYTF.

The V and J genes are TRBV5-1 and TRBJ2-5, with 12 bases fitting TRBD2. Germline lookup yields CDR1 SGHRS and CDR2 YFSETQ. After removal of 4 bases from V and 1 base from J, the junction contained 2 bases not matched to a gene. This CDR3 has 15 amino acids. The CDR3 DNA reads TGCGCCAGCAGCCCTAGCGGGGGGGCCCAAGAGACCCAGTACTTC. Its protein product is CASSPSGGAQETQYF.